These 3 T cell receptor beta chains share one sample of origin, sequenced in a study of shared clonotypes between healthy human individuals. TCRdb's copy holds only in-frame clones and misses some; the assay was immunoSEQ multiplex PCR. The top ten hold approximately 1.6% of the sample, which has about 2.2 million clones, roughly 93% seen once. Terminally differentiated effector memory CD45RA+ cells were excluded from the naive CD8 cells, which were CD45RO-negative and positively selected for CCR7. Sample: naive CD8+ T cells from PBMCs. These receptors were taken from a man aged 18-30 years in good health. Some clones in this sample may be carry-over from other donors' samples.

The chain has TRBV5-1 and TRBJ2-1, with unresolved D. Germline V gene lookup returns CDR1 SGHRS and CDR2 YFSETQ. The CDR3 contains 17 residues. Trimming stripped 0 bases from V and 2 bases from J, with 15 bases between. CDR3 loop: CASSLEGRAAPYNEQFF. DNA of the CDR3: TGCGCCAGCAGCTTGGAAGGACGCGCCGCGCCCTACAATGAGCAGTTCTTC.

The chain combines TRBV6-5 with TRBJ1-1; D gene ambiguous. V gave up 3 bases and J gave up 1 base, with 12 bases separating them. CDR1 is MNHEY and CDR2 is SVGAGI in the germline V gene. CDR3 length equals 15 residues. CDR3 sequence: CASSYSDLGNTEAFF. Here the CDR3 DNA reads TGTGCCAGCAGTTATTCGGACCTAGGGAACACTGAAGCTTTCTTT.

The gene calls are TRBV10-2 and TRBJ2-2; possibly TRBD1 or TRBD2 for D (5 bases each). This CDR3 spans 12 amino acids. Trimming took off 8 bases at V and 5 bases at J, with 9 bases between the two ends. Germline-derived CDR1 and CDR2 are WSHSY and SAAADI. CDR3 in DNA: TGCGCCAGCGGTGGGGGTACCGGGGAGCTGTTTTTT. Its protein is CASGGGTGELFF.